Each of the 22 T cell receptor beta chains below was sequenced from the same sample in a study of T cells expressing NK-cell markers (dated by TCRdb to about 2020). The library relied on 5' RACE. Sequencer: Illumina HiSeq 2000. With the reads reprocessed by TCRdb, a single entry stands for each CDR3 protein sequence and no DNA is reported. The sample table includes about 460,000 distinct CDR3 sequences. The ten biggest clones cover approximately 1.5% of the sample. The sequencing input was blood T cells: a sorted CD56 or NKG2C T cell subset, CD4+ or CD8+ T cells, or bulk PBMC T cells (not recorded which). The receptors here all came from a woman aged 45-65 years in good health. Donor details come from another sample of the same person, matched by shared clones.

This chain uses TRBV12-3 or TRBV12-4 with TRBJ1-1. The length of the CDR3 is 18 residues. CDR3: CASSLRRSSRVMNTEAFF.

The rearrangement links TRBV5-1 to TRBJ1-2. Germline V lookup: CDR1 SGHRS, CDR2 YFSETQ. This CDR3 comprises 15 residues. CDR3 amino acids: CASHRDSLGGYGYTF.

The V gene is TRBV19, the J gene TRBJ2-2; checking the TCRdb D call of TRBD2 is not possible without DNA. Germline assignment: CDR1 LNHDA and CDR2 SQIVND (reference sequence). The CDR3 contains 15 residues. This chain's CDR3 is CASSPQAGSTGELFF.

This CDR3 reads CASRWGGSWGEQFF. V is TRBV12-3 or TRBV12-4 and J is TRBJ2-1; TCRdb lists TRBD2, though no DNA is available to test this call. The CDR3 is made up of 14 amino acids.

This rearrangement joins TRBV12-3 or TRBV12-4 to TRBJ2-1; there is no DNA to check the TCRdb D call of TRBD2. CDR3 size: 17 residues. CDR3 protein: CASSPLGGTNPYNEQFF.

The V and J genes are TRBV20-1 and TRBJ2-1; TCRdb lists TRBD2, though no DNA is available to test this call. The CDR3 length is 14 residues. Germline-derived CDR1 and CDR2 are DFQATT and SNEGSKA (reference sequence). CDR3 amino acids: CSAPRTSSYNEQFF.

The chain is built from TRBV12-3 or TRBV12-4 and TRBJ2-5. This CDR3 contains 14 residues. The CDR3 spells CASSFGFRSETQYF.

The gene calls are TRBV11-2 and TRBJ1-2. The CDR3 totals 16 residues. Looked up from germline, CDR1 is SGHAT and CDR2 is FQNNGV. CDR3 sequence: CASSLGLRQGLYGYTF.

The chain carries TRBV4-1 and TRBJ2-3; the TCRdb call, TRBD2, lacks DNA for checking. The CDR3 consists of 17 residues. Germline CDR1 and CDR2: MGHRA and YSYEKL. The chain's CDR3 is CASSQASPTVGTDTQYF.

The chain has TRBV10-3 and TRBJ2-2; lacking DNA, the TRBD1 call made by TCRdb goes unchecked. The CDR3 consists of 19 residues. The germline gives CDR1 ENHRY, CDR2 SYGVKD. The CDR3 sequence is CATRTGTRGPPGLGGELFF.

The genes are TRBV7-2 and TRBJ2-3; TCRdb picks TRBD2, but there is no DNA to check that call. The CDR3 is made up of 15 amino acids. From germline, CDR1 is SGHTA and CDR2 FQGNSA. This CDR3 is CASSPLAGGPITQYF.

This chain uses TRBV29-1 with TRBJ1-3; TCRdb indicates TRBD1, and absent DNA this call remains unverified. Looked up from germline, CDR1 is SQVTM and CDR2 is ANQGSEA. The CDR3 is 14 residues long. The CDR3 protein is CSVHTGTAGNTIYF. Variable domain in full (rest from reference TRBV29-1 and TRBJ1-3): SAVISQKPSRDICQRGTSLTIQCQVDSQVTMMFWYRQQPGQSLTLIATANQGSEATYESGFVIDKFPISRPNLTFSTLTVSNMSPEDSSIYLCSVHTGTAGNTIYFGEGSWLTVV.

The V call is TRBV7-8, the J call TRBJ2-1; TCRdb designates TRBD2, a call that cannot be tested without DNA. CDR1 SGHVS and CDR2 FQNEAQ come from the germline V gene. The CDR3 has 15 residues. CDR3 region: CASSLVLAGAPEQFF.

The J gene is TRBJ1-3, the V gene TRBV24-1; the D call of TRBD1 rests on TCRdb alone, since no DNA is present to check it. This CDR3 has 13 residues. Germline V CDR1 and CDR2: KGHDR, SFDVKD. CDR3 sequence: CAPGHRAGNTIYF.

The chain joins TRBV28 to TRBJ2-3; checking the TCRdb D call of TRBD1 is not possible without DNA. The length of the CDR3 is 15 residues. The germline V gene has CDR1 MDHEN and CDR2 SYDVKM. This CDR3 is CASSLWDSSSDTQYF.

The V call is TRBV10-3, the J call TRBJ2-2; TCRdb selects TRBD1, and the lack of DNA leaves this call unchecked. The CDR3 runs 17 residues. Germline loops: CDR1 ENHRY, CDR2 SYGVKD. The CDR3 sequence is CAISGWIGQKTSGELFF.

The V gene is TRBV5-6, the J gene TRBJ1-3. Per the germline V gene, CDR1 is SGHDT and CDR2 is YYEEEE. This CDR3 has 14 residues. The CDR3 here is CASSLVRSGNTIYF.

The rearrangement links TRBV7-3 to TRBJ1-2; TCRdb proposes TRBD1, but this gene call is untestable without DNA. Germline V gene lookup returns CDR1 SGHTA and CDR2 FQGTGA. This CDR3 is built from 12 residues. The CDR3: CASSRDSPGYTF.

The V gene is TRBV5-1, the J gene TRBJ2-1; the TCRdb D gene call, TRBD1, has no DNA to confirm it. Germline V gene lookup returns CDR1 SGHRS and CDR2 YFSETQ. The CDR3 totals 14 residues. The CDR3 loop reads CASSRGTGGTRVFF. Looking up the rest from reference TRBV5-1 and TRBJ2-1 gives the full variable domain: KAGVTQTPRYLIKTRGQQVTLSCSPISGHRSVSWYQQTPGQGLQFLFEYFSETQRNKGNFPGRFSGRQFSNSRSEMNVSTLELGDSALYLCASSRGTGGTRVFFGPGTRLTVL.

V usage is TRBV7-2 and J usage is TRBJ2-7. CDR1 SGHTA and CDR2 FQGNSA come from the germline V gene. The CDR3 is made up of 13 amino acids. This CDR3 reads CASSLAMDYEQYF.

V and J are TRBV5-1 and TRBJ2-7. Germline CDR1 SGHRS, CDR2 YFSETQ. The CDR3 covers 16 residues. CDR3 region: CASSMGAVQAPYEQYF.

J is TRBJ1-2 and V is TRBV4-1; the TCRdb call, TRBD1, lacks DNA for checking. The CDR3 runs to 17 residues. Per the germline V gene, CDR1 is MGHRA and CDR2 is YSYEKL. The CDR3 region is CASSQWDRGLGNYGYTF.